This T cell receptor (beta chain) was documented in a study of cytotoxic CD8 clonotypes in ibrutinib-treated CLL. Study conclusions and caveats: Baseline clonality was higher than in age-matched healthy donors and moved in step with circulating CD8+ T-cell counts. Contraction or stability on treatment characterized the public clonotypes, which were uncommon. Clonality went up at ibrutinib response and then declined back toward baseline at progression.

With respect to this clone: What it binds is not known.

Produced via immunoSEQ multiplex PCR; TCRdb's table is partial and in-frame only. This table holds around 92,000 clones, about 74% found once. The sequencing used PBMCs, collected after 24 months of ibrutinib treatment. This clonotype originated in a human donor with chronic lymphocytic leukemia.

CDR3 loop: CASSKGQPSGANVLTF. DNA of the CDR3: TGTGCCAGTAGTAAGGGACAGCCCTCTGGGGCCAACGTCCTGACTTTC. This rearrangement joins TRBV19 to TRBJ2-6; 7 nucleotides match TRBD1. CDR1 and CDR2 (germline): LNHDA, SQIVND (reference sequence). This CDR3 is built from 16 residues. V shed 4 bases and J 0 bases; nucleotides not matched to a gene: 3.